This TCR beta chain emerged from a study of T cells in Graves' hyperthyroidism and ophthalmopathy. Overall study context: Once the initial diagnosis was made, peripheral blood was obtained before any treatment.

In germline, CDR1 is SNHLY, CDR2 FYNNEI. This CDR3 contains 15 residues. The V end was cut by 6 bases, the J end by 7 bases, with 16 bases between. Notes on the study in general: Blood also showed most of the thyroid clonotypes that were expanded above 0.001.

The blood sample was taken at first hyperthyroidism diagnosis, before any ophthalmopathy symptoms. The authors obtained PBMCs from more than 9.5 ml of fresh peripheral blood. The table lists this clonotype with many counts. Its antigen remains unknown. Using RNA transcripts as the source, TCR beta CDR3 regions were amplified. The study used the HTBI primer set for a first-round RT-PCR of the TCR CDR3. Via MiXCR, TCRdb re-called the multiplex PCR reads, giving one row per CDR3 protein. The data show 350,000 or so distinct CDR3 sequences, about a sixth seen once. The source material was blood. This receptor was taken from a woman in her thirties with Graves' hyperthyroidism that later progressed to Graves' ophthalmopathy. The rearrangement uses TRBV2 and TRBJ1-6, with D perhaps matching TRBD1 (6 bases). In DNA, the CDR3 is TGTGCCAGCAGGGACAGCCCTGGAGAGAATTCACCCCTCCACTTT. Amino acid sequence: CASRDSPGENSPLHF.